This TCR beta chain was observed in a study of beta chain features in type 1 diabetes. Whole-study findings and limits: There was no resolution here of whether HLA type influences TCRB rearrangement.

About this clone itself: Its antigen is still unknown.

The CDR3 contains 16 residues. Germline V gene lookup returns CDR1 MRHNA and CDR2 SNTAGT. Trimming pared 0 bases from V and 3 bases from J, leaving 13 bases between. Since all of the isolated RNA was reverse transcribed, expressed TCRB transcripts were what got sequenced. The table came from immunoSEQ multiplex PCR; TCRdb's copy has only in-frame clones and leaves some out. This sample has about 330,000 clones, with roughly 9.6% found just once. Sequenced sample: naive CD4+ T cells from blood. The sequence derives from a woman aged 30 to 39 in good health. The chain recombines TRBV6-4 with TRBJ2-3, with D possibly being TRBD1 (6 bases). DNA for the CDR3: TGTGCCAGCAGTGACTCGACCAGGGGTGGTACAGATACGCAGTATTTT. Protein: CASSDSTRGGTDTQYF.